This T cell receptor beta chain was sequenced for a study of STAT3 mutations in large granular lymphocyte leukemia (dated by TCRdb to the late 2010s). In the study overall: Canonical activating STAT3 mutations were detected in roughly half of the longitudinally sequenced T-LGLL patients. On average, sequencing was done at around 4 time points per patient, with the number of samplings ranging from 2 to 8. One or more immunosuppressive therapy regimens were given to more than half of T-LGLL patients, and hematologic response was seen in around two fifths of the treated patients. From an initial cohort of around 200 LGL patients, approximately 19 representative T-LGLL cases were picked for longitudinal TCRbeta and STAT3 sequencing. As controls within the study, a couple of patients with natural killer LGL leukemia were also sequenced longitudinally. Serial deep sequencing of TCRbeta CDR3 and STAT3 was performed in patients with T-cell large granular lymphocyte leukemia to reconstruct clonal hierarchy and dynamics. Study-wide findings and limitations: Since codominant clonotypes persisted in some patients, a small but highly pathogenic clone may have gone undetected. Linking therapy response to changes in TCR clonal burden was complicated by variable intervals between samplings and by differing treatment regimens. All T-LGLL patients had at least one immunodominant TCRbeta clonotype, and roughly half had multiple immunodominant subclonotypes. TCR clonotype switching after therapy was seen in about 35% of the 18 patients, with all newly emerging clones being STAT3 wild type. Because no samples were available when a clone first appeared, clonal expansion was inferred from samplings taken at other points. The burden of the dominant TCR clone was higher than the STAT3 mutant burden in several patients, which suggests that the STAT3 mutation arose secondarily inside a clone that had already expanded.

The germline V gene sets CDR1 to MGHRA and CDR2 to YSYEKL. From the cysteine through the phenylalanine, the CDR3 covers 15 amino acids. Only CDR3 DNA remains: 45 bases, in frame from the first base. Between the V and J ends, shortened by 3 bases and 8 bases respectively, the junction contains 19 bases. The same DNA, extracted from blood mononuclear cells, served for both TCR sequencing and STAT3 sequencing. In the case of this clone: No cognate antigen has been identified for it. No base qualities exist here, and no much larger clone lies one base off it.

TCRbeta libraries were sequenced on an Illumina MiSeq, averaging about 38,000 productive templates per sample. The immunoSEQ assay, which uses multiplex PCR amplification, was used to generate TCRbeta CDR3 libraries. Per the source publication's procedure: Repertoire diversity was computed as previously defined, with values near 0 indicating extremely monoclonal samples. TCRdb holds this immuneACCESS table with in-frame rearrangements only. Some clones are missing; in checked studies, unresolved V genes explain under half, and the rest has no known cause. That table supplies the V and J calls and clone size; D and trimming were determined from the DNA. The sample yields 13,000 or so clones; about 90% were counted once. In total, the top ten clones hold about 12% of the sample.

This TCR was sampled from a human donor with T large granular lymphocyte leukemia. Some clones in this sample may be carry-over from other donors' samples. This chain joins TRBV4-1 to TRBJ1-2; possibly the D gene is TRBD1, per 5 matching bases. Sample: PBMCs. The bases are TGCGCCAGCAGCCAGGCCCTAGACAGTGAACGCGGCTACACCTTC. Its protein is CASSQALDSERGYTF.